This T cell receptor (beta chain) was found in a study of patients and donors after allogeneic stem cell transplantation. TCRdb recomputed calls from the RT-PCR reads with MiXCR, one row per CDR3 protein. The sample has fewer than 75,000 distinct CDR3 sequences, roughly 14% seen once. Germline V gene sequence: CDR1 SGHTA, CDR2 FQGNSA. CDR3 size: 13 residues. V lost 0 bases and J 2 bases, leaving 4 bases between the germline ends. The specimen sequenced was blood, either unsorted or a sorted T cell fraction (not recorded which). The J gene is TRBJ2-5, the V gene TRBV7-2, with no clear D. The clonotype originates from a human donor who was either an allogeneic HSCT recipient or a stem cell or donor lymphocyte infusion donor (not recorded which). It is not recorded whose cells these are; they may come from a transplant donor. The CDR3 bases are TGTGCCAGCAGCTTAGCTATACAAGAGACCCAGTACTTC. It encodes CASSLAIQETQYF.